The 30 T cell receptor beta chains below come from one sample, sequenced in a study of early T cells in non-severe SARS-CoV-2 infection (dated by TCRdb to the early 2020s). The library came from 5' RACE. The instrument was a NextSeq 500. The raw public reads went through TCRdb reprocessing: fastp at Q25, MiXCR clone calling, in-frame beta chains kept. Merged by CDR3 protein, the rows form single entries marked with the most common genes and DNA. This sample has tens of thousands of distinct CDR3 sequences in its table, and around 4.1% of those were observed once. The ten most abundant clones make up 3% to 3.5% of the sample. The sequencing sample was made of whole blood. These receptors were obtained from an adult who was a healthcare worker with PCR-confirmed SARS-CoV-2 infection or an uninfected control (not recorded which).

Remarks on this clonotype: This sequence may be a read error, since a much larger clone differs from it by one base. The gene calls are TRBV3-2 and TRBJ2-1; the DNA was not used to check the table's D call, TRBD1. TRBV3-2 is a recognized pseudogene. CDR3 length equals 18 residues. CDR3 protein: CGSSQLPPAQSFYNEQFF. For the CDR3, the DNA is TGTGGCAGCAGCCAACTTCCCCCGGCCCAGAGCTTCTACAATGAGCAGTTCTTC.

V and J are TRBV29-1 and TRBJ2-3, with D unresolved. Trimming pared 3 bases from V and 8 bases from J, leaving 0 bases between. The CDR3 is 8 residues long. Germline CDR1 SQVTM, CDR2 ANQGSEA. CDR3 in amino acids: CSVDTQYF. DNA of the CDR3: TGCAGCGTTGATACGCAGTATTTT.

This clonotype was counted only a few times. The rearrangement joins TRBV7-9 to TRBJ2-1; D is unclear. This CDR3 is built from 13 residues. Germline loops: CDR1 SEHNR, CDR2 FQNEAQ (reference sequence). The germline V and J ends were trimmed by 10 bases and 2 bases, with 12 bases remaining between them. As DNA, the CDR3 is TGTGCCACTCAAATAGGGACCTACAATGAGCAGTTCTTC. Amino acids: CATQIGTYNEQFF.

This clonotype was seen many times. V is TRBV29-1 and J is TRBJ1-4; D not certain. V was shortened by 7 bases and J by 10 bases, with 16 bases between the two germline ends. The length of the CDR3 is 12 residues. Germline CDR1 and CDR2: SQVTM and ANQGSEA. The CDR3 sequence is CSATDSAGKLFF. CDR3 DNA: TGCAGCGCCACCGACTCGGCCGGAAAACTGTTTTTT.

The V gene is TRBV2, the J gene TRBJ1-4, with TRBD1 identical over 9 bases. After removal of 3 bases from V and 8 bases from J, the junction contained 10 bases not matched to a gene. Germline CDR1 is SNHLY and CDR2 is FYNNEI. This CDR3 is 16 amino acids long. The CDR3 loop is CASSEGTGGTGEKLFF. The CDR3 region has the DNA TGTGCCAGCAGTGAGGGTACTGGGGGGACAGGGGAAAAACTGTTTTTT.

This clonotype was seen repeatedly, ten times or more. V usage is TRBV27 and J usage is TRBJ1-2, with D maybe TRBD1 (5 bases). In germline, CDR1 is MNHEY, CDR2 SMNVEV (reference sequence). Trimming stripped 6 bases from V and 4 bases from J, with 12 bases between. The CDR3 sequence is 13 residues long. The CDR3 sequence: CASRRGEVYGYTF. CDR3 nucleotides: TGTGCCAGCAGGAGAGGGGAGGTCTATGGCTACACCTTC.

At least ten counts were recorded for this clonotype. The J gene is TRBJ1-3, the V gene TRBV9, with unresolved D. This CDR3 has 12 residues. Germline loops: CDR1 SGDLS, CDR2 YYNGEE. V shed 3 bases and J shed 4 bases, with 5 bases lying between them. The chain's CDR3 is CASSGTGNTIYF. The CDR3 region has the DNA TGTGCCAGCAGCGGGACGGGAAACACCATATATTTT.

In this sample, this clonotype turned up many times. The chain has TRBV2 and TRBJ2-1, with D tentatively TRBD1 (6 bases). V gave up 6 bases and J gave up 0 bases, with 15 bases separating them. Germline V CDR1 and CDR2: SNHLY, FYNNEI. The CDR3 sequence is 16 residues long. The CDR3 DNA reads TGTGCCAGCAGGGAACGACAGGCAAACTCCTACAATGAGCAGTTCTTC. This encodes CASRERQANSYNEQFF.

This clonotype has ten or more counts. The rearrangement joins TRBV3-1 to TRBJ2-5; tentative D call: TRBD2 (5 bases). The CDR3 totals 16 residues. V was shortened by 1 base and J by 1 base, with 13 bases between the two germline ends. Germline lookup yields CDR1 LGHDT and CDR2 YNNKEL (reference sequence). The CDR3 reads CASSQGTHNTQETQYF. The DNA for the CDR3 is TGTGCCAGCAGCCAAGGGACTCACAATACCCAAGAGACCCAGTACTTC.

This clonotype came up many times. The genes are TRBV6-1 and TRBJ2-5, with D maybe TRBD2 (6 bases). V shed 1 base and J shed 1 base, with 13 bases lying between them. CDR3 size: 16 residues. The germline V gene has CDR1 MNHNS and CDR2 SASEGT. The CDR3 sequence: CASSEGSDYIQETQYF. CDR3 DNA: TGTGCCAGCAGTGAAGGGTCGGACTACATCCAAGAGACCCAGTACTTC.

This clonotype was detected a few times. This CDR3 is CASSFGRVAGGSNEQYF. The DNA of the CDR3 is TGTGCCAGCAGCTTCGGCCGAGTAGCGGGGGGGTCCAACGAGCAGTACTTC. The rearrangement uses TRBV7-8 and TRBJ2-7; 11 nucleotides agree with TRBD2. This CDR3 is built from 17 residues. The V and J ends lost 3 bases and 5 bases, in that order; junction bases with no gene match: 12. From germline, CDR1 is SGHVS and CDR2 FQNEAQ.

Only a few counts were recorded for this clonotype. This sequence joins TRBV12-3 or TRBV12-4 and TRBJ2-7; 11 bases agree with TRBD2. Unmatched junction bases numbered 11, after V lost 6 bases and J lost 10 bases. This CDR3 spans 14 amino acids. CDR3 DNA sequence: TGTGCCAGCAGCTCACGGACTAGCGGGTCTCTACAGTACTTC. It specifies CASSSRTSGSLQYF.

This clonotype appeared many times. The chain couples TRBV27 to TRBJ1-1; the D gene is possibly TRBD1 (6 bases). Trimming shortened V by 5 bases and J by 4 bases, and 14 bases separated the two germline ends. The germline gives CDR1 MNHEY, CDR2 SMNVEV (reference sequence). This CDR3 comprises 14 residues. This CDR3 is CASSPAPGATEAFF. As DNA, the CDR3 is TGTGCCAGCAGTCCCGCCCCAGGGGCCACTGAAGCTTTCTTT.

This clonotype occurred many times. The gene calls are TRBV12-3 or TRBV12-4 and TRBJ2-3; a possible D gene is TRBD2 (6 bases). The V end was cut by 4 bases, the J end by 11 bases, with 10 bases between. This CDR3 has 11 residues. CDR3 residues: CASSWGEMQYF. CDR3 coding DNA: TGTGCCAGCAGTTGGGGGGAAATGCAGTATTTT.

At least ten counts were recorded for this clonotype. The chain couples TRBV5-8 to TRBJ1-2; tentatively, D is TRBD1 (5 bases). The CDR3 is 14 amino acids. Germline V CDR1 and CDR2: SGHTS, YDEGEE. V was pared by 1 base and J by 2 bases, with 9 bases between. Written as DNA, the CDR3 is TGTGCCAGCAGCTTGTGGCGGACAAACTATGGCTACACCTTC. This codes for CASSLWRTNYGYTF.

This clonotype showed up many times. V is TRBV14 and J is TRBJ1-6; D may be TRBD1 (5 bases). V dropped 5 bases and J dropped 10 bases, with 9 bases sitting between them. The CDR3 loop spans 12 amino acids. Germline CDR1 reads SGHDN; CDR2 reads FVKESK. Here the CDR3 reads CASSRGRSPLHF. The CDR3 DNA is TGTGCCAGCAGCAGGGGTCGGTCACCCCTCCACTTT.

Many counts were recorded for this clonotype. V gene TRBV12-3 or TRBV12-4 combines with J gene TRBJ2-3, with 15 bases matching TRBD2. The junction had 10 bases not matched to a gene; V was cut back by 6 bases and J by 6 bases. The CDR3 runs 17 residues. The CDR3 DNA reads as TGTGCCAGCAGACCCGCCGGACTAGCGGGAGGGGCGGATACGCAGTATTTT. It codes for CASRPAGLAGGADTQYF.

There are many counts of this clonotype. The genes are TRBV11-2 and TRBJ2-5; D is ambiguous. The germline V gene has CDR1 SGHAT and CDR2 FQNNGV. V shed 4 bases and J shed 6 bases, with 12 bases lying between them. The CDR3 runs to 13 residues. CDR3 residues: CASSYRPQKTQYF. CDR3 DNA: TGTGCCAGCAGCTATCGGCCGCAGAAGACCCAGTACTTC.

This clonotype was seen repeatedly, ten times or more. This sequence joins TRBV3-1 and TRBJ1-2; D is possibly TRBD1 (6 bases). The CDR3 has 13 amino acids. Germline CDR1 is LGHDT and CDR2 is YNNKEL (reference sequence). The V end was cut by 6 bases, the J end by 4 bases, with 12 bases between. The CDR3 coding sequence is TGTGCCAGCAGTCAGGGGAGGACCTATGGCTACACCTTC. Translated, it gives CASSQGRTYGYTF.

This clonotype has a handful of counts. V is TRBV5-3 and J is TRBJ1-3; D is ambiguous. TRBV5-3 is an ORF, with its function uncertain. This CDR3 spans 16 amino acids. V was shortened by 4 bases and J by 0 bases, with 14 bases between the two germline ends. The CDR3 reads CARSAPGGYSGNTIYF. The CDR3 DNA reads as TGTGCCAGAAGCGCGCCCGGCGGGTACTCTGGAAACACCATATATTTT.

There are many counts of this clonotype. V gene TRBV30 combines with J gene TRBJ1-3; 7 bases match TRBD1. V lost 2 bases, J lost 2 bases, and 6 bases stayed unmatched. This CDR3 is 15 amino acids long. Germline V gives CDR1 GTSNPN, CDR2 SVGIG (reference sequence). The CDR3 region has the DNA TGTGCCTGGAGTCGGGGACAGTTTGCTGGAAACACCATATATTTT. It specifies CAWSRGQFAGNTIYF.

This clonotype was counted only a few times. This chain connects TRBV10-3 to TRBJ2-1, with 7 bases fitting TRBD2. CDR1 and CDR2 (germline): ENHRY, SYGVKD. The ends lost 8 bases at V and 2 bases at J; junction bases unmatched: 3. The CDR3 runs 13 residues. The CDR3 DNA reads as TGTGCCATCGAGAGCGGGACCTACAATGAGCAGTTCTTC. Encoded protein: CAIESGTYNEQFF.

Ten or more counts support this clonotype. V usage is TRBV6-5 and J usage is TRBJ2-5; weak D call: TRBD1 (7 bases). The CDR3 runs to 15 residues. Germline V gene sequence: CDR1 MNHEY, CDR2 SVGAGI. The V and J ends lost 2 bases and 2 bases respectively, with 12 bases between them. DNA of the CDR3: TGTGCCAGCAGTTACCGAGCAGGGGGGCAAGAGACCCAGTACTTC. It is translated as CASSYRAGGQETQYF.

This clonotype was recorded at least ten times. The chain joins TRBV7-8 to TRBJ2-1, with 9 bases matching TRBD2. This CDR3 comprises 15 residues. Germline V gene sequence: CDR1 SGHVS, CDR2 FQNEAQ. V shed 1 base and J 2 bases; nucleotides not matched to a gene: 0. This CDR3 is CASSLVAGAYNEQFF. CDR3 sequence (DNA): TGTGCCAGCAGCTTAGTAGCGGGGGCCTACAATGAGCAGTTCTTC. Supplemented by reference TRBV7-8 and TRBJ2-1, the full variable domain reads GAGVSQSPRYKVAKRGQDVALRCDPISGHVSLFWYQQALGQGPEFLTYFQNEAQLDKSGLPSDRFFAERPEGSVSTLKIQRTQQEDSAVYLCASSLVAGAYNEQFFGPGTRLTVL.

The CDR3 loop reads CASSEYGSLAKNIQYF. The CDR3 DNA sequence: TGTGCCAGCAGTGAATACGGCAGCTTAGCCAAAAACATTCAGTACTTC. The chain uses TRBV6-1 and TRBJ2-4, with no clear D. The CDR3 contains 16 residues. Germline V gives CDR1 MNHNS, CDR2 SASEGT. Between the trimmed V and J ends, which lost 2 bases and 0 bases, there was a span of 11 bases.

Concerning this clonotype itself: Just one base apart from a much larger clone, this may be a read error. The V call is TRBV6-1, the J call TRBJ2-3, with 7 nucleotides matching TRBD1. This CDR3 spans 13 amino acids. CDR1 MNHNS and CDR2 SASEGT come from the germline V gene. CDR3 nucleotide sequence: TGTAAGAGCAAGGGGGCCGTTCCAGATACGCAGTATTTT. This encodes CKSKGAVPDTQYF.

This clonotype was observed a handful of times. This sequence joins TRBV6-5 and TRBJ2-7; a weak D match, TRBD1 (5 bases). CDR1 is MNHEY and CDR2 is SVGAGI in the germline V gene. The CDR3 loop spans 14 amino acids. V lost 2 bases and J 5 bases, leaving 13 bases between the germline ends. CDR3 bases: TGTGCCAGCAGTTACGGGGCGGCCAGGGACGAGCAGTACTTC. It specifies CASSYGAARDEQYF.

This clonotype rates as medium-sized. In DNA form, the CDR3 reads TGTGCCAGCGAGCAAGGGGAAGTAGATACGCAGTATTTT. Its translation is CASEQGEVDTQYF. The genes are TRBV6-1 and TRBJ2-3, with D possibly TRBD1 on 5 matching bases. The CDR3 covers 13 residues. V lost 8 bases and J lost 5, with 14 bases in between. CDR1 and CDR2 from the germline V gene are MNHNS and SASEGT.

This clonotype was counted many times. The chain employs TRBV5-1 and TRBJ1-1, with a weak D call TRBD1 (6 bases). The germline CDR1 and CDR2 sequences are SGHRS and YFSETQ. The length of the CDR3 is 14 residues. The V end lost 0 bases, the J end lost 4 bases, and 10 bases lay between the germline ends. The CDR3 nucleotides read TGCGCCAGCAGCTTGGCCCGGGACACCACTGAAGCTTTCTTT. Its protein product is CASSLARDTTEAFF. Full variable domain (outside the CDR3, taken from reference TRBV5-1 and TRBJ1-1): KAGVTQTPRYLIKTRGQQVTLSCSPISGHRSVSWYQQTPGQGLQFLFEYFSETQRNKGNFPGRFSGRQFSNSRSEMNVSTLELGDSALYLCASSLARDTTEAFFGQGTRLTVV.

This clonotype was seen many times. This chain joins TRBV7-9 and TRBJ2-7; tentative D call: TRBD2 (6 bases). CDR3 length: 13 residues. V gave up 5 bases and J gave up 4 bases, with 12 bases separating them. CDR1 and CDR2 (germline): SEHNR, FQNEAQ (reference sequence). The CDR3 sequence: CASSPPAGYEQYF. CDR3 in DNA: TGTGCCAGCAGCCCACCCGCGGGGTACGAGCAGTACTTC.